This is a list of T cell receptor beta chains from one sample in a study of T cell repertoires in cytomegalovirus infection. These receptors' antigens are unknown. TCRdb redid the calling of the reads with MiXCR, one entry per CDR3 protein. The top ten clones hold roughly 50% of a sample with some 500,000 distinct CDR3 sequences, around 40% of them seen once. This specimen consisted of cultured PBMCs, obtained from culture after CMV antigen stimulation. These receptors were taken from a human donor in good health (CMV status not recorded). Some clones in this sample may be carry-over from other donors' samples. Each CDR3 is given with its conserved first and last residue. D genes are given only for firm matches. Clone size appears in some rows only: once, few, many, or a class for an expanded clone.

j_call d_call v_call clone_size cdr3_nt cdr3_aa
TRBJ2-3 TRBD1 TRBV6-1 many TGTGCCAGCAGCCAAAGGAGGGGACAGGAGTACACAGATACGCAGTATTTT CASSQRRGQEYTDTQYF
TRBJ2-1 TRBD2 TRBV5-4 NA TGTGCCAGCAGCTTAGGCGGGGGGGCGGGAAATGAGCAGTTCTTC CASSLGGGAGNEQFF
TRBJ2-3 NA TRBV7-2 NA TGTGCCAGCAGTCACCGGGCCGCCGCGATGACAGATACGCAGTATTTT CASSHRAAAMTDTQYF
TRBJ1-1 NA TRBV10-3 NA TGTGCCATCAATGCAGGGGTTGACACTGAAGCTTTCTTT CAINAGVDTEAFF
TRBJ2-3 NA TRBV10-3 NA TGTGCCATCAGGACTACGAGCGGTATGCACACAGATACGCAGTATTTT CAIRTTSGMHTDTQYF
TRBJ1-5 NA TRBV7-2 NA TGTGCCAGCAGCCCACAGGCCGCCGGGCCCCAGCATTTT CASSPQAAGPQHF
TRBJ1-1 TRBD1 TRBV7-2 few TGTGCCAGCAGCCTATTGGACAGGGTAAGGGCTGAAGCTTTCTTT CASSLLDRVRAEAFF
TRBJ1-6 TRBD1 TRBV10-2 NA TGCGCCAGCAGTGAGTCGGAGACAGGGGGCTCTTCACCCCTCCACTTT CASSESETGGSSPLHF
TRBJ1-2 TRBD1 TRBV12-3/TRBV12-4 NA TGTGCCAGCAGTACCGGGACAGGGTTGCGAGGCTACACCTTC CASSTGTGLRGYTF
TRBJ1-1 NA TRBV7-9 NA TGTGCCAGCAGCTTAGGCCTGACACAGGGAGGGGAAGCTTTCTTT CASSLGLTQGGEAFF
TRBJ2-5 NA TRBV19 NA TGTGCCAGCACATCAAGGGGCGGGGAGACCCAGTACTTC CASTSRGGETQYF
TRBJ2-1 NA TRBV4-1 NA TGCGCCAGCAGCGACTTACTAGGTTGGAACGAGCAGTTCTTC CASSDLLGWNEQFF
TRBJ2-6 NA TRBV6-2/TRBV6-3 NA TGTGCCAGCAGTTACAGGACGGGAAGCTCTGGGGCCAACGTCCTGACTTTC CASSYRTGSSGANVLTF
TRBJ1-6 NA TRBV4-1 NA TGCGCCAGCAGCCAAGACCCTCCGGGACGGAGTAATTCACCCCTCCACTTT CASSQDPPGRSNSPLHF
TRBJ1-1 NA TRBV15 NA TGTGCCACCAGCAGAGATTTGGTCGGGACAAAAGCTTTCTTT CATSRDLVGTKAFF
TRBJ2-7 NA TRBV6-1 few TGTGCCAGCAGTGTTACAGGCGCCGCCCTCTACGAGCAGTACTTC CASSVTGAALYEQYF
TRBJ2-1 TRBD2 TRBV23-1 once TGCGCCAGCAGTCATTACGGGGAGGGACATGAGCAGTTCTTC CASSHYGEGHEQFF
TRBJ2-7 NA TRBV4-1 NA TGCGCCAGCAGCCATGTGCGGACGGGCGAGCAGTACTTC CASSHVRTGEQYF
TRBJ2-1 NA TRBV12-3/TRBV12-4 few TGTGCCAGCAGTTCGATCGGACACGGAGGTGAGCAGTTCTTC CASSSIGHGGEQFF
TRBJ2-3 NA TRBV2 NA TGTGCCAGCACAACTAGCCCCGATACGCAGTATTTT CASTTSPDTQYF
TRBJ1-6 TRBD1 TRBV2 NA TGTGCCAGCAAGAACCAGGGGGACTCCTATAATTCACCCCTCCACTTT CASKNQGDSYNSPLHF
TRBJ1-5 NA TRBV7-6 few TGTGCCAGCAGCCCTGATCTGGACCTCCCCCAGCATTTT CASSPDLDLPQHF
TRBJ1-5 NA TRBV19 NA TGTGCCACTCGGACGGAAGGGCAGCCCCAGCATTTT CATRTEGQPQHF
TRBJ1-3 NA TRBV7-2 NA TGTGCCAGCAGCTTAGGGTGGGTTGCTGGAAACACCATATATTTT CASSLGWVAGNTIYF
TRBJ2-3 TRBD2 TRBV15 NA TGTGCCACCAGCACAAGTAACCTCCTAGCGGGGGGGCCGTATACGCAGTATTTT CATSTSNLLAGGPYTQYF
TRBJ2-2 TRBD2 TRBV7-2 NA TGTGCCAGCAGCACAGGACTAGCGAACACCGGGGAGCTGTTTTTT CASSTGLANTGELFF
TRBJ2-3 NA TRBV7-2 many TGTGCCAGCGGGGGAGCAGATACGCAGTATTTT CASGGADTQYF
TRBJ2-1 NA TRBV4-2 NA TGTGCCAGCAGACCCGCGGGGCCTGAGCAGTTCTTC CASRPAGPEQFF
TRBJ2-5 TRBD2 TRBV5-1 NA TGCGCCAGCAGCTTGGAGGCGGCGGGAGAAGAGACCCAGTACTTC CASSLEAAGEETQYF
TRBJ2-3 TRBD1 TRBV11-2 NA TGTGCCAGCACCTCGGGACAGAACACAGATACGCAGTATTTT CASTSGQNTDTQYF
TRBJ1-5 TRBD1 TRBV7-2 NA TGTGCCAGCAGCTTGCGACCGGACAGGGGCAATCAGCCCCAGCATTTT CASSLRPDRGNQPQHF
TRBJ1-5 NA TRBV10-3 NA TGTGCCATCAGGGGTGGAGGGGATCAGCCCCAGCATTTT CAIRGGGDQPQHF
TRBJ2-1 NA TRBV7-2 NA TGTGCCAGCACCCCGGCCTCCTACAATGAGCAGTTCTTC CASTPASYNEQFF
TRBJ2-5 TRBD2 TRBV6-5 few TGTGCCAGCAGTTACGGGGGGGGGGGTAGAGAGACCCAGTACTTC CASSYGGGGRETQYF
TRBJ2-3 TRBD2 TRBV20-1 once TGCAGTGCTTTAACTAGCGGAGCAGATACGCAGTATTTT CSALTSGADTQYF
TRBJ1-2 NA TRBV19 NA TGTGCCAGTAGCCCCGGGGGTACGACGGATGGCTACACCTTC CASSPGGTTDGYTF
TRBJ1-1 NA TRBV12-3/TRBV12-4 NA TGTGCCAGCCAGGCGGGCAGGCTAACCGAAGCTTTCTTT CASQAGRLTEAFF
TRBJ2-1 NA TRBV6-2/TRBV6-3 few TGTGCCAGCAGTTACTCCCAGGATGGGAGCAATGAGCAGTTCTTC CASSYSQDGSNEQFF
TRBJ2-1 NA TRBV5-1 few TGCGCCAGCAGCCCTGCGGGGAAGAGGGTGGGGCAGTTCTTC CASSPAGKRVGQFF
TRBJ1-3 NA TRBV7-2 few TGTGCCAGCAGCTTATCAGGGCCGAACACCATATATTTT CASSLSGPNTIYF
TRBJ1-2 NA TRBV12-3/TRBV12-4 once TGTGCCAGCGGCGGGGGTTATGGCTACACCTTC CASGGGYGYTF
TRBJ2-6 TRBD2 TRBV6-8 NA TGTGCCAGCAGGACCGGGACTAGCGGTATCTCTGGGGCCAACGTCCTGACTTTC CASRTGTSGISGANVLTF
TRBJ2-5 NA TRBV7-8 few TGTGCCAGCAGCGTGGGGGGCGGGTCGGGAGGTTTTAGGGAGACCCAGTACTTC CASSVGGGSGGFRETQYF
TRBJ2-7 NA TRBV6-2/TRBV6-3 NA TGTGCCAGCAGTTACGGTCGGGACTACGAGCAGTACTTC CASSYGRDYEQYF
TRBJ1-2 NA TRBV12-3/TRBV12-4 NA TGTGCCAGCAGTCTGGGGGCAGTGGACTATGGCTACACCTTC CASSLGAVDYGYTF
TRBJ2-7 NA TRBV10-3 once TGTGCCATCGGGGAGAACTACGAGCAGTACTTC CAIGENYEQYF
TRBJ2-1 NA TRBV7-8 NA TGTGCCAGCAGCCCCCGGTACGGCAATGAGCAGTTCTTC CASSPRYGNEQFF
TRBJ2-5 TRBD1 TRBV20-1 NA TGCAGCCTACCAACGACAGGGGTGGAGACCCAGTACTTC CSLPTTGVETQYF
TRBJ1-1 NA TRBV28 few TGTGCCAGCAGGGGCGAAACTGAAGCTTTCTTT CASRGETEAFF
TRBJ2-5 NA TRBV18 once TGTGCCAGCTCATCGGACTTGTTAGAGACCCAGTACTTC CASSSDLLETQYF
TRBJ2-3 NA TRBV4-1 few TGTGCCAGCAGCCGCCCGAGTACCGAAAGCACAGATACGCAGTATTTT CASSRPSTESTDTQYF
TRBJ2-3 TRBD1 TRBV15 NA TGTGCCACCAGCAGACTGGACAGGGGAGGGTTAGATACGCAGTATTTT CATSRLDRGGLDTQYF
TRBJ1-1 NA TRBV19 few TGTGCCAGTAGTCGAGTCGTGGGGTCTGAAGCTTTCTTT CASSRVVGSEAFF
TRBJ1-2 NA TRBV6-5 few TGTGCCAGCAGACGGGACTTGACAAAAGAGGGCTACACCTTC CASRRDLTKEGYTF
TRBJ2-1 TRBD2 TRBV6-6 few TGTGCCAGCATTTTAACTAGCGGGGGGGCAAGTGAGCAGTTCTTC CASILTSGGASEQFF
TRBJ2-7 TRBD2 TRBV10-3 NA TGTGCCATCAGTGACCAAGGGACTAGCGGTTCCTACGAGCAGTACTTC CAISDQGTSGSYEQYF
TRBJ1-6 NA TRBV6-6 NA TGTGCCAGCAGTTACGAGGGTCGTTCCCTCCACTTT CASSYEGRSLHF
TRBJ2-6 NA TRBV10-3 NA TGTGCCATCAGTGATATCGTGGACTCTGGGGCCAACGTCCTGACTTTC CAISDIVDSGANVLTF
TRBJ2-1 TRBD2 TRBV6-1 few TGTGCCAGCAGTAAACTAGCGGGGGGGGCATACAATGAGCAGTTCTTC CASSKLAGGAYNEQFF
TRBJ2-3 NA TRBV19 NA TGTGCCAGTAGTGCCCCTCGCGGATTCACAGATACGCAGTATTTT CASSAPRGFTDTQYF